Shown below are 19 T cell receptor beta chains from a single sample sequenced in a study of T cell responses to AZD1222 COVID-19 vaccine. Assay: immunoSEQ multiplex PCR; the TCRdb copy retains only in-frame clones and omits some. Found here are some 64,000 clones, roughly nine tenths of them singletons; the top ten hold approximately 15%. The sample consisted of peripheral blood, taken on day 0 of AZD1222 vaccination. All receptors come from an adult in good health.

CDR3 protein: CASSQDPGQPQHF. The CDR3, as DNA: TGTGCCAGCAGCCAAGATCCCGGTCAGCCCCAGCATTTT. The J gene is TRBJ1-5, the V gene TRBV3-1 (or the pseudogene TRBV3-2), with D unclear. The CDR3 contains 13 residues. The germline V and J ends were trimmed by 0 bases and 6 bases, with 6 bases remaining between them. Germline V CDR1 and CDR2: LGHDT, YNNKEL (reference sequence).

The chain has TRBV19 and TRBJ1-4, with D hard to call. Germline CDR1 reads LNHDA; CDR2 reads SQIVND (reference sequence). V was shortened by 4 bases and J by 4 bases, with 13 bases between the two germline ends. The CDR3 has 15 amino acids. CDR3 amino acids: CASSNERVGNEKLFF. The CDR3 DNA reads as TGTGCCAGTAGTAACGAACGGGTGGGTAATGAAAAACTGTTTTTT.

This chain uses TRBV27 with TRBJ2-3; D call uncertain. V gave up 4 bases and J gave up 2 bases, with 7 bases separating them. From germline, CDR1 is MNHEY and CDR2 SMNVEV (reference sequence). CDR3 length: 13 residues. CDR3: CASSSPVTDTQYF. The CDR3, as DNA: TGTGCCAGCAGTTCACCCGTCACAGATACGCAGTATTTT.

This rearrangement joins TRBV2 to TRBJ2-5, with a weak D call TRBD1 (5 bases). Germline V gene sequence: CDR1 SNHLY, CDR2 FYNNEI. The CDR3 covers 15 residues. V lost 6 bases and J lost 4, with 18 bases in between. CDR3: CASRQQVAPTETQYF. CDR3 DNA: TGTGCCAGCAGGCAACAGGTGGCTCCGACAGAGACCCAGTACTTC.

The chain employs TRBV6-5 and TRBJ1-1, with D possibly being TRBD1 (5 bases). Germline V gene data show CDR1 as MNHEY and CDR2 as SVGAGI. V lost 0 bases and J 1 base, leaving 12 bases between the germline ends. The CDR3 is made up of 16 amino acids. The DNA for the CDR3 is TGTGCCAGCAGTTACTCGATAGGGGCCCCGAACACTGAAGCTTTCTTT. Translating it yields CASSYSIGAPNTEAFF.

The chain has TRBV5-1 and TRBJ1-4, with D maybe TRBD1 (6 bases). The CDR3 extends over 13 amino acids. Between the trimmed V and J ends, which lost 1 base and 6 bases, there was a span of 7 bases. Germline V gene sequence: CDR1 SGHRS, CDR2 YFSETQ. The CDR3 DNA follows: TGCGCCAGCAGCTTGACAGGGTATGAAAAACTGTTTTTT. As protein: CASSLTGYEKLFF. The variable domain in full, with the rest retrieved from reference TRBV5-1 and TRBJ1-4, is KAGVTQTPRYLIKTRGQQVTLSCSPISGHRSVSWYQQTPGQGLQFLFEYFSETQRNKGNFPGRFSGRQFSNSRSEMNVSTLELGDSALYLCASSLTGYEKLFFGSGTQLSVL.

The chain links TRBV11-2 to TRBJ1-1; D is unclear. Trimming took off 0 bases at V and 2 bases at J, with 4 bases between the two ends. The CDR3 is 13 amino acids. Germline assignment: CDR1 SGHAT and CDR2 FQNNGV. CDR3 bases: TGTGCCAGCAGCTTAGAGCATAACACTGAAGCTTTCTTT. Translation gives CASSLEHNTEAFF.

This clone occurred a few times. The chain links TRBV29-1 to TRBJ1-1; D might be TRBD1 (5 bases). Trimming pared 6 bases from V and 8 bases from J, leaving 19 bases between. From germline, CDR1 is SQVTM and CDR2 ANQGSEA. The CDR3 loop spans 13 amino acids. For the CDR3, the DNA is TGCAGCGTAATCCGGGACGGCGGGTGGGAAGCTTTCTTT. It codes for CSVIRDGGWEAFF.

The chain joins TRBV5-1 to TRBJ1-2, with D possibly matching TRBD1 (6 bases). The CDR3 runs 14 residues. Trimming took off 1 base at V and 7 bases at J, with 14 bases between the two ends. The V gene's germline CDR1 is SGHRS and CDR2 YFSETQ. Written as DNA, the CDR3 is TGCGCCAGCAGCTTGCAGGGGCGATCTTCTGGCTACACCTTC. Translated: CASSLQGRSSGYTF.

The gene calls are TRBV4-2 and TRBJ2-7; 7 nucleotides match TRBD2. Germline V gene sequence: CDR1 LGHNA, CDR2 YNFKEQ. V shed 3 bases, J shed 3 bases, and the junction held 14 bases outside the gene matches. The CDR3 runs to 17 residues. This CDR3 reads CASSQGGLSGERYEQYF. Written as DNA, the CDR3 is TGTGCCAGCAGCCAGGGGGGACTAAGCGGGGAACGCTACGAGCAGTACTTC.

The chain carries TRBV5-1 and TRBJ2-3; 11 bases line up with TRBD1. The CDR3 loop spans 16 amino acids. V was pared by 4 bases and J by 3 bases, with 7 bases of the junction left unmatched. Germline V gene lookup returns CDR1 SGHRS and CDR2 YFSETQ. CDR3 DNA sequence: TGCGCCAGCAGCCCAGGACAGGGGGCTAGTACAGATACGCAGTATTTT. Its protein product is CASSPGQGASTDTQYF.

As regards this clone: Additional DNA sequences in this sample encode the identical CDR3. The chain carries TRBV6-5 and TRBJ1-1, with D maybe TRBD1 (6 bases). Germline V lookup: CDR1 MNHEY, CDR2 SVGAGI. CDR3 length: 13 residues. V gave up 4 bases and J gave up 1 base, with 7 bases separating them. As DNA, the CDR3 is TGTGCCAGCAGTTGGGGGCAGAACACTGAAGCTTTCTTT. This sequence encodes CASSWGQNTEAFF.

The rearrangement uses TRBV7-2 and TRBJ1-5; D unresolved. CDR3 length: 12 amino acids. Per the germline V gene, CDR1 is SGHTA and CDR2 is FQGNSA. The V end lost 4 bases, the J end lost 7 bases, and 8 bases lay between the germline ends. The CDR3 DNA is TGTGCCAGCAGCTCATCACCCCAGCCCCAGCATTTT. Translating gives CASSSSPQPQHF.

This clone has a handful of counts. The rearrangement uses TRBV28 and TRBJ2-1; TRBD1 matches at 9 bases. The CDR3 is 14 residues long. CDR1 is MDHEN, CDR2 SYDVKM, per germline. The ends lost 6 bases at V and 6 bases at J; junction bases unmatched: 6. The chain's CDR3 is CASRGTGSLNEQFF. CDR3 nucleotide sequence: TGTGCCAGCAGGGGGACAGGGTCCCTCAATGAGCAGTTCTTC.

The V gene is TRBV4-1, the J gene TRBJ1-2; no clear D. CDR1 is MGHRA, CDR2 YSYEKL, per germline. There are 14 residues in the CDR3. The ends were cut back, 0 bases at V and 8 bases at J, with 13 bases in the middle. The CDR3 DNA is TGCGCCAGCAGCCAAGAGAATAGGGCAGAGGGCTACACCTTC. Encoded protein: CASSQENRAEGYTF.

The chain carries TRBV9 and TRBJ2-2; D possibly uses TRBD1 or TRBD2 (5 bases each). This CDR3 spans 16 amino acids. The V gene lost 4 bases and the J gene lost 7 bases, with 20 bases spanning the gap. In germline, CDR1 is SGDLS, CDR2 YYNGEE. The CDR3 region has the DNA TGTGCCAGCAGCAAAACGGGACGTTGGGCTGGCGGGGAGCTGTTTTTT. Translated, it gives CASSKTGRWAGGELFF.

The rearrangement joins TRBV27 to TRBJ1-1; D uncertain. The CDR3 is 15 amino acids. CDR1 MNHEY and CDR2 SMNVEV come from the germline V gene (reference sequence). V was shortened by 5 bases and J by 0 bases, with 13 bases between the two germline ends. This CDR3 is CASSSWEAMNTEAFF. DNA for the CDR3: TGTGCCAGCAGTAGTTGGGAGGCAATGAACACTGAAGCTTTCTTT.

This clone is a singleton in its sample. Sequence at one end of the junction differs from germline and may be a read error. DNA for the CDR3: TGTGCCAGCAGCTGTGGGACAGGGCGTTTC. Translating it yields CASSCGTGRF. The rearrangement uses TRBV7-9 and TRBJ1-2; 9 nucleotides agree with TRBD1. Germline values: CDR1 SEHNR, CDR2 FQNEAQ (reference sequence). CDR3 length: 10 amino acids.

This clone is a singleton in its sample. The chain joins TRBV11-3 to TRBJ2-2; TRBD2 matches 8 bases. Germline V gene data show CDR1 as SGHNT and CDR2 as YENEEA. Trimming removed 2 bases from V and 6 bases from J; junction bases left unmatched: 8. This CDR3 has 16 amino acids. Here the CDR3 DNA reads TGTGCCAGCAGCTTATACGGGGGGGAGTTCGCCGGGGAGCTGTTTTTT. As protein: CASSLYGGEFAGELFF.